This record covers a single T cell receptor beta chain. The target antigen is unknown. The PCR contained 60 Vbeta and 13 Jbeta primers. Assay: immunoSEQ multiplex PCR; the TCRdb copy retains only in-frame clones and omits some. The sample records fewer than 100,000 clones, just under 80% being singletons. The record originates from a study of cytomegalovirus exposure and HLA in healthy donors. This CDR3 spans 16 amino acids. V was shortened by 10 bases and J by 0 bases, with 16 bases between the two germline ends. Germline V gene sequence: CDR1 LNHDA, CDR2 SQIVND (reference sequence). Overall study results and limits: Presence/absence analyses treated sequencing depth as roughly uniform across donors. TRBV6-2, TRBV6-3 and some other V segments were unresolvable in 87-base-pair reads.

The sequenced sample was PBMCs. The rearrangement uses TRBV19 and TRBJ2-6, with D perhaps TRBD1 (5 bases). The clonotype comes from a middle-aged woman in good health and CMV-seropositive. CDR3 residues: CATADTVSSGANVLTF. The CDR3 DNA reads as TGTGCCACCGCGGACACCGTAAGCTCTGGGGCCAACGTCCTGACTTTC.